This T cell receptor (beta chain) was sequenced during a study of cytomegalovirus exposure and HLA in healthy donors. Study at large: Among the approximately 400 donors who were genotyped, 70% to 90% fell in the genetic ancestry cluster that is associated with self-reported Caucasian donors. The study, taken as a whole, reports: Exclusion applied to some V segments, including TRBV6-2 and TRBV6-3, as they were indistinguishable. It was likely that a cluster of highly shared sequence variants was a sequencing artifact.

This PCR relied on a set of 60 Vbeta primers and 13 Jbeta primers. Repertoires were generated with immunoSEQ multiplex PCR, while TCRdb's copy carries only in-frame clones and drops some. The table lists about 99,000 clones, around 79% of them singletons. This clone was counted a few times. Antigen unknown. The CDR3 is 14 residues long. V shed 6 bases and J shed 4 bases, with 16 bases lying between them. Germline CDR1 and CDR2: SGHRS and YFSETQ. The chain joins TRBV5-1 to TRBJ1-1; maybe TRBD1 (5 bases). The material sequenced was PBMCs. This clonotype was sampled from a man aged 60 to 75 in good health and CMV-seropositive. The CDR3 DNA sequence: TGCGCCAGCACCGTCTTCGGGGGGAGCACTGAAGCTTTCTTT. Amino acids: CASTVFGGSTEAFF.